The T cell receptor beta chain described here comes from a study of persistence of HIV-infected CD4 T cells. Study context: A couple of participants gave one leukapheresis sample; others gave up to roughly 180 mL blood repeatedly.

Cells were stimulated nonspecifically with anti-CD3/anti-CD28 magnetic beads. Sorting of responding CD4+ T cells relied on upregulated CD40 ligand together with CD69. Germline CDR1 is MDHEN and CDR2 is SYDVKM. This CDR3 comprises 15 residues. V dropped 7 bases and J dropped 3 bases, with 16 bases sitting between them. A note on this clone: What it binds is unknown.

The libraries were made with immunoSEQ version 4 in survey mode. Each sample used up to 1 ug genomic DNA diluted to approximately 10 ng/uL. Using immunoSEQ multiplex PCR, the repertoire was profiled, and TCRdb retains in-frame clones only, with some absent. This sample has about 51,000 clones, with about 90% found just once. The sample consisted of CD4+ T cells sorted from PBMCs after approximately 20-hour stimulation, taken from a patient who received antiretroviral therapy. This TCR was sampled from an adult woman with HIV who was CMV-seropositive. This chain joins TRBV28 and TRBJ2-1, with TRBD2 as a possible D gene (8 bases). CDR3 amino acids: CASIPGGTVYNEQFF. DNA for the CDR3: TGTGCCAGCATACCGGGGGGGACAGTCTACAATGAGCAGTTCTTC. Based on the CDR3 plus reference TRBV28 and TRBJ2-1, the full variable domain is DVKVTQSSRYLVKRTGEKVFLECVQDMDHENMFWYRQDPGLGLRLIYFSYDVKMKEKGDIPEGYSVSREKKERFSLILESASTNQTSMYLCASIPGGTVYNEQFFGPGTRLTVL.